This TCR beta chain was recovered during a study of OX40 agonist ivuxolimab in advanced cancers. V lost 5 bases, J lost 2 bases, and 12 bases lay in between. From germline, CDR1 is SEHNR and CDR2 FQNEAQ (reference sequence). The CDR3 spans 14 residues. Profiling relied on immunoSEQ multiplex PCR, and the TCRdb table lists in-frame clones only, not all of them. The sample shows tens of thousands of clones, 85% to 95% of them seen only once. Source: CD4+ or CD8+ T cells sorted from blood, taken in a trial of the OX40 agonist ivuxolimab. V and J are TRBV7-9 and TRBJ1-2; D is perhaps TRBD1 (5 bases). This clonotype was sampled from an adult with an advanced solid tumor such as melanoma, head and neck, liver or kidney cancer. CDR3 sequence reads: CASSLVGGNYGYTF. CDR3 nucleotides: TGTGCCAGCAGCCTCGTTGGGGGGAACTATGGCTACACCTTC.